This note documents a single T cell receptor beta chain sequence. The table came from immunoSEQ multiplex PCR; TCRdb's copy has only in-frame clones and leaves some out. The table has 250,000 or so clones, nearly 90% seen once; the top ten hold roughly 3%. The length of the CDR3 is 15 residues. V gave up 5 bases and J gave up 1 base; unmatched junction bases: 5. Per germline, CDR1 SGHNT and CDR2 YENEEA. The data were obtained in a study of blood T cell repertoires in COVID-19. Source material: peripheral blood. V and J are TRBV11-3 and TRBJ2-1, with TRBD1 matching 7 bases. This clonotype was obtained from a man aged 18 to 29 with active or convalescent COVID-19. The CDR3 protein is CASSPRQGSYNEQFF. As DNA, the CDR3 is TGTGCCAGCAGCCCCCGACAGGGTTCCTACAATGAGCAGTTCTTC. Full variable domain (remainder filled in from reference TRBV11-3 and TRBJ2-1): EAGVVQSPRYKIIEKKQPVAFWCNPISGHNTLYWYLQNLGQGPELLIRYENEEAVDDSQLPKDRFSAERLKGVDSTLKIQPAELGDSAVYLCASSPRQGSYNEQFFGPGTRLTVL.